This T cell receptor beta chain originates from a study of blood T cell repertoires in COVID-19. Generated by immunoSEQ multiplex PCR, the TCRdb table keeps only in-frame clones and is missing some. The repertoire consists of just under 250,000 clones, with approximately 86% occurring once and the leading ten covering around 2.9%. Trimming left V 1 base short and J 2 bases short, with 14 bases between. The germline V gene encodes CDR1 SGHTA and CDR2 FQGNSA. The CDR3 runs to 16 residues. The clonotype originates from a woman in her twenties or thirties who had recovered from COVID-19. The sequenced material came from peripheral blood. The chain uses TRBV7-2 and TRBJ2-5, with TRBD2 as a possible D gene (7 bases). The CDR3, as DNA: TGTGCCAGCAGCTTAGTATCCGGGGGGACACAAGAGACCCAGTACTTC. It is translated as CASSLVSGGTQETQYF.